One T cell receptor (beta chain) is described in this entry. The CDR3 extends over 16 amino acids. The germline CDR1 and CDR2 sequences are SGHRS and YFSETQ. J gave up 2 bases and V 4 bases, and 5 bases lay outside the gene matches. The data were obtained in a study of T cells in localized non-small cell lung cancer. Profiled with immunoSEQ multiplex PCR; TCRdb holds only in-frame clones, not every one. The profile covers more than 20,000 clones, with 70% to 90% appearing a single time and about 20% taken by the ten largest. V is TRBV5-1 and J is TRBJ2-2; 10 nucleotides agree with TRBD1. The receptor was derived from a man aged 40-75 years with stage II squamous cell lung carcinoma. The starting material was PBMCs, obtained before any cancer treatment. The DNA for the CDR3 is TGCGCCAGCAGCAGCGGGACAGGGGTCAACACCGGGGAGCTGTTTTTT. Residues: CASSSGTGVNTGELFF.